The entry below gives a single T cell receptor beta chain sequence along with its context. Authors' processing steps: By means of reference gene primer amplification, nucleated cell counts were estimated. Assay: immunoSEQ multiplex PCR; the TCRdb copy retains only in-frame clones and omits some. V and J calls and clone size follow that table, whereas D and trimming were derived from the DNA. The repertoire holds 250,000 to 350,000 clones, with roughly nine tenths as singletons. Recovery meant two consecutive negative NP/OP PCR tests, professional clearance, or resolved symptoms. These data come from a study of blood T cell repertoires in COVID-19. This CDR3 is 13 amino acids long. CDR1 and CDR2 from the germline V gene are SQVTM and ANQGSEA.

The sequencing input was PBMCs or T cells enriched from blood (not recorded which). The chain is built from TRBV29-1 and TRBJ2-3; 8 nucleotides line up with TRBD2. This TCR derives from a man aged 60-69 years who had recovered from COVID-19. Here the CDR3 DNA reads TGCACTTACCACCGGGGGGGGAGGGATACGCAGTATTTT. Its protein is CTYHRGGRDTQYF.